Listed here are 3 T cell receptor beta chains from one sample, sequenced in a study of shared clonotypes between healthy human individuals (TCRdb year 2020). Libraries were built with the immunoSEQ multiplex PCR assay. This is the immuneACCESS table as TCRdb keeps it, with only in-frame sequences that have V and J called. A part of the clones is gone; compared with another copy, unresolved V genes explain less than half, and the rest is unexplained. The sample profile shows 2 million to 2.5 million clones; approximately 95% of them were found once. The top ten clones comprise 0.39% of the sample. Sequenced material: naive CD4+ T cells from PBMCs. The cell subset or site label, read with the paper, signifies: CD45RA+ positively selected. These receptors all come from a man aged 18-30 years in good health. Some clones in this sample may be carry-over from other donors' samples.

This chain connects TRBV29-1 to TRBJ1-1; 7 bases are shared with TRBD1. Germline-derived CDR1 and CDR2 are SQVTM and ANQGSEA. This CDR3 is built from 14 residues. With V trimmed by 1 base and J by 5 bases, 7 bases remained unmatched. The CDR3 sequence is CSVEARQGGTEAFF. Written as DNA, the CDR3 is TGCAGCGTTGAAGCGCGACAGGGTGGGACTGAAGCTTTCTTT.

This CDR3 is CASSIRQDPYNEQFF. As DNA, the CDR3 is TGTGCCAGTAGTATCCGGCAGGACCCTTACAATGAGCAGTTCTTC. The V call is TRBV19, the J call TRBJ2-1; the D is unclear. The germline V and J ends were trimmed by 3 bases and 4 bases, with 13 bases remaining between them. Germline CDR1 and CDR2: LNHDA and SQIVND (reference sequence). This CDR3 region has 15 residues.

V and J are TRBV7-3 and TRBJ1-1; 9 bases align to TRBD1. The V and J ends lost 5 bases and 6 bases, in that order; junction bases with no gene match: 10. Germline lookup yields CDR1 SGHTA and CDR2 FQGTGA. The CDR3 has 15 residues. CDR3 sequence reads: CASSASTGGYAEAFF. CDR3 nucleotide sequence: TGTGCCAGCAGCGCGTCGACAGGGGGGTACGCTGAAGCTTTCTTT.